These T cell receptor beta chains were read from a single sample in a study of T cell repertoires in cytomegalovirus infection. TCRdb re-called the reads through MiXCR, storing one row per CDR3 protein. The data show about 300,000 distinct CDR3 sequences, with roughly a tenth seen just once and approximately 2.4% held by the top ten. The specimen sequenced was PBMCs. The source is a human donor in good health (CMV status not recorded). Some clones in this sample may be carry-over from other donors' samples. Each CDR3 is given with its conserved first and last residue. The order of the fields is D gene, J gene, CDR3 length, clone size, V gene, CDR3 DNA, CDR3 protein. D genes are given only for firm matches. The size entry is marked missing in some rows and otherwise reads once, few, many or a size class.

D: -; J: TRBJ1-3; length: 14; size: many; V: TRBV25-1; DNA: TGTGCCAGCAGTGAGTCTTACTCTGGAAACACCATATATTTT; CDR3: CASSESYSGNTIYF
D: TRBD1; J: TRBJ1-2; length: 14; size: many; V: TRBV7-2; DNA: TGTGCCAGCAGCCCTGACAGGGGGCGAGGCGGCTACACCTTC; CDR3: CASSPDRGRGGYTF
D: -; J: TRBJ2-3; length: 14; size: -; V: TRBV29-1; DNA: TGCAGCGTTTTTCCGGGGGCTAGCACAGATACGCAGTATTTT; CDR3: CSVFPGASTDTQYF
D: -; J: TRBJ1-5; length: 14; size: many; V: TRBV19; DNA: TGTGCCAGTAGTAGGGGGTACGGCAATCAGCCCCAGCATTTT; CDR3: CASSRGYGNQPQHF
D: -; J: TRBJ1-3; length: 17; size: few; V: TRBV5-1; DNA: TGCGCCAGCAGCTTGACTTCGGGACGGAGCTCTGGAAACACCATATATTTT; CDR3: CASSLTSGRSSGNTIYF
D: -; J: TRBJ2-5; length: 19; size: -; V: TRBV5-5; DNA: TGTGCCAGCAGCCAAACCGGCAGGGGGGTCGGAAACAGCCAAGAGACCCAGTACTTC; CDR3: CASSQTGRGVGNSQETQYF
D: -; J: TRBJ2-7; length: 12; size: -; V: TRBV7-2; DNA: TGTGCCAGCAGCTTAGGAAAGTACGAGCAGTACTTC; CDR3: CASSLGKYEQYF
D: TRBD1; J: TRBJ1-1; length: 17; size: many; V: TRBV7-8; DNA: TGTGCCAGCAGCCCACGGGACAGGGGGATCATGGGCACTGAAGCTTTCTTT; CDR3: CASSPRDRGIMGTEAFF
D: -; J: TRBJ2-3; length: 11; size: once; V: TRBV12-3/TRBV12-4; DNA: TGTGCCAGCAACCGCGGGGATACGCAGTATTTT; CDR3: CASNRGDTQYF
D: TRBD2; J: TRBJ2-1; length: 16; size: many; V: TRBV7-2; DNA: TGTGCCAGCAGCCCTATAGCGGGGGGCTTCTACAATGAGCAGTTCTTC; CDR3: CASSPIAGGFYNEQFF
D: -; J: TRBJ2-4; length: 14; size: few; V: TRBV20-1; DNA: TGCAGTGCTACCAGGTCCCTTCAGACTAACATTCAGTACTTC; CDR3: CSATRSLQTNIQYF
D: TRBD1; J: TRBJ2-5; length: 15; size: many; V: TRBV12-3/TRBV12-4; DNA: TGTGCCAGCAGATCTGGACAGGTGGAGCAAGAGACCCAGTACTTC; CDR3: CASRSGQVEQETQYF
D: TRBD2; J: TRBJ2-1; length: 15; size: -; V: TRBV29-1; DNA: TGCAGCGTTGCCCTGGGGAGCGGGGGGGCCGGAGAGCAGTTCTTC; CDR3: CSVALGSGGAGEQFF
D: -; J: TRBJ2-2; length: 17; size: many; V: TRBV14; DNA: TGTGCCAGCAGCCAAGAATACGGCCCCTGGGGCACCGGGGAGCTGTTTTTT; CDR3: CASSQEYGPWGTGELFF
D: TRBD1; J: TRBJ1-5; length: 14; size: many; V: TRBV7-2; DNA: TGTGCCAGCAGGCCCGGGACAGGGGCCCAGCCCCAGCATTTT; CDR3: CASRPGTGAQPQHF
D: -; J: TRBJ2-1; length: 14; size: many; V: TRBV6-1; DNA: TGTGCCAGCAGCGACGGAGGGGGGACCAATGAGCAGTTCTTC; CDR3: CASSDGGGTNEQFF
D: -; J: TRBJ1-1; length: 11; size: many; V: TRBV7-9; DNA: TGTGCCAGCAGCTTAGAGGGTATTGCTTTCTTT; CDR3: CASSLEGIAFF
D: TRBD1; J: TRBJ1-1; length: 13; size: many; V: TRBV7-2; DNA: TGTGCCAGCAGCCGGGACAGGGGAATTGAAGCTTTCTTT; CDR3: CASSRDRGIEAFF
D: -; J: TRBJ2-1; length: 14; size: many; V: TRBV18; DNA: TGTGCCAGCTCACCGCTTCAGGGTAACAATGAGCAGTTCTTC; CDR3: CASSPLQGNNEQFF
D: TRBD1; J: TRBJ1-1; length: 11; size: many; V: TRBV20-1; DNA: TGCAGTGCTAGAGAGGACAGGGAAGCTTTCTTT; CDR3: CSAREDREAFF
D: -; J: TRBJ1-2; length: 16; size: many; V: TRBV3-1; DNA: TGTGCCAGCAGCCAAGAGTTAGGAGGGATTAACTATGGCTACACCTTC; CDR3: CASSQELGGINYGYTF
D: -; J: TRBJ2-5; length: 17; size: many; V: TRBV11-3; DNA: TGTGCCAGCAGCTTAGGGAAATCCGGGTACGGACGAGAGACCCAGTACTTC; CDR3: CASSLGKSGYGRETQYF
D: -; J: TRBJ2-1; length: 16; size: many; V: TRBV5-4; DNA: TGTGCCAGCAGCTCCCCCCGGGACTCGAGGAACAATGAGCAGTTCTTC; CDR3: CASSSPRDSRNNEQFF
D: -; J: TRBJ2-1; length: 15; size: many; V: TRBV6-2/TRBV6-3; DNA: TGTGCCAGCAGTTACGGGGCGAGTAACTACAATGAGCAGTTCTTC; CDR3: CASSYGASNYNEQFF
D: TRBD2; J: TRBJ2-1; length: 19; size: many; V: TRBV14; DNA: TGTGCCAGCAGCCAGAGGTCTAGCGGGGGGTCTAGCTCCTACAATGAGCAGTTCTTC; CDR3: CASSQRSSGGSSSYNEQFF
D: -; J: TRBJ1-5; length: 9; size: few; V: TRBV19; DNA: TGTGCCAGTACGCGGGCCCAGCATTTT; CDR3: CASTRAQHF
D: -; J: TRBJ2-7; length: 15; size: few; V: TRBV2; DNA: TGTGCCAGTAGGGAGACAGGATTCGCGGGGGACGAGCAGTACTTC; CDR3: CASRETGFAGDEQYF
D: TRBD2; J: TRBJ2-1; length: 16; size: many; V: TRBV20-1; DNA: TGCAGTGCCAGGAGTAGCGGGGGGGCCGGGGTCAATGAGCAGTTCTTC; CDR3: CSARSSGGAGVNEQFF
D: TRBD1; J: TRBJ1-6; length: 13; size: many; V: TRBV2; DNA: TGTGCCAGCACGTCGCAGGGGGCTTCACCCCTCCACTTT; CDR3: CASTSQGASPLHF
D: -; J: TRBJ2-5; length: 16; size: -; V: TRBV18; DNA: TGTGCCAGCTCACCACGTCAAGGTCAGGGCGGAGAGACCCAGTACTTC; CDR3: CASSPRQGQGGETQYF
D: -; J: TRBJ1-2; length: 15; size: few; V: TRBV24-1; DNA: TGTGCCACCAGTGACCCCGACGGTAAAAACTATGGCTACACCTTC; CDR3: CATSDPDGKNYGYTF
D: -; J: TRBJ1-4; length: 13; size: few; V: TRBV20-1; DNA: TGCAGTGCTAGTCCGGCAACTAATGAAAAACTGTTTTTT; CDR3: CSASPATNEKLFF
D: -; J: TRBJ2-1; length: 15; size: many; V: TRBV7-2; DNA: TGTGCCAGCAGCTTGAGCCTACTCTCCTACAATGAGCAGTTCTTC; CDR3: CASSLSLLSYNEQFF
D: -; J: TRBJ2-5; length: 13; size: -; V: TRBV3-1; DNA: TGTGCCAGCAGCCAACAGGGTAGGGGGACCCAGTACTTC; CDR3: CASSQQGRGTQYF
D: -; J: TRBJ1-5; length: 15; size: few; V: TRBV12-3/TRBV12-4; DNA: TGTGCCAGCAGCCCGATCTTGGGAAGCAATCAGCCCCAGCATTTT; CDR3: CASSPILGSNQPQHF
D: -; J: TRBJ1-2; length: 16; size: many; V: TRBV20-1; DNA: TGCAGTGCTGGCCCAGCCACACAGGGCGATTATTATGGCTACACCTTC; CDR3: CSAGPATQGDYYGYTF
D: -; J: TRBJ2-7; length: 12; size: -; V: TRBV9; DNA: TGTGCCAGCAGCGAGACCTTCTACGAGCAGCACTTC; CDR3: CASSETFYEQHF
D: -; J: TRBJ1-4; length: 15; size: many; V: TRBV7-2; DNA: TGTGCCAGCAGCGAAGGATCTGCAACTAATGAAAAACTGTTTTTT; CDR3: CASSEGSATNEKLFF
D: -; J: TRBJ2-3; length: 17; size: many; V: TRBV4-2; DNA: TGTGCCAGCAGCCAAGAACCGGGGGGACAAGGCACAGATACGCAGTATTTT; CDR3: CASSQEPGGQGTDTQYF
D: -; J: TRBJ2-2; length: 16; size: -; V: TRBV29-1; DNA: TGCAGCGTTGCGGGCTGGGAGGGGGCAAGGACCGGGGAGCTGTTTTTT; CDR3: CSVAGWEGARTGELFF
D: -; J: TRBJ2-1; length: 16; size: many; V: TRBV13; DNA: TGTGCCAGCAGCTTACCACAATTTGGACAGATCGATGAGCAGTTCTTC; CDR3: CASSLPQFGQIDEQFF
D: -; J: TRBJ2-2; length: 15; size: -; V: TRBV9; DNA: TGTGCCAGCAGCGTAGACCCAACTGGGACCGGGGAGCTGTTTTTT; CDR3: CASSVDPTGTGELFF
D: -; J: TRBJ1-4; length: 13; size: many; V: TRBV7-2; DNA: TGTGCCAGCGGTAAAGGGCAGGAGGAAAAACTGTTTTTT; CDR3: CASGKGQEEKLFF
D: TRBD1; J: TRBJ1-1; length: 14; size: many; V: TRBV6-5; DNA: TGTGCCAGCGGCCGGACAGGGATGAACACTGAAGCTTTCTTT; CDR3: CASGRTGMNTEAFF
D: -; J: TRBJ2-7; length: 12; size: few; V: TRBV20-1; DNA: TGCAGTGCTAGAGGGCCCCGGGAAGAGCAGTACTTC; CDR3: CSARGPREEQYF
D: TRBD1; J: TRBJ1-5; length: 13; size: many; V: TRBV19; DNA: TGTGCCAGTAGTCCTCCACAGGGGATGTCCCAGCATTTT; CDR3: CASSPPQGMSQHF
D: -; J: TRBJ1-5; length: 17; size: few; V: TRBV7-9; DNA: TGTGCCAGCAGCTTCACCCGCAAGGCTCTTGGCAATCAGCCCCAGCATTTT; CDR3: CASSFTRKALGNQPQHF
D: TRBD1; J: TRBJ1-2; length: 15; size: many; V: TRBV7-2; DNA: TGTGCCAGCAGCGCCCCGGGACAGGACCGTTATGGCTACACCTTC; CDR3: CASSAPGQDRYGYTF